Below are 25 T cell receptor beta chains sequenced from a single sample in a study of Graves' ophthalmopathy and Graves' hyperthyroidism. Amplification of the TCR beta CDR3 regions used RNA transcripts (as template). Second-round multiplex PCR came after a first-round RT-PCR that employed HTBI primers. TCRdb used MiXCR to reprocess the multiplex PCR reads, holding one entry per CDR3 protein. The sample records roughly 230,000 distinct CDR3 sequences, around a fifth being singletons. Source material: peripheral blood. The receptors were gathered from a woman aged 45-59 years with Graves' ophthalmopathy.

This clonotype was detected ten times or more. J is TRBJ1-5 and V is TRBV29-1; D unresolved. In germline, CDR1 is SQVTM, CDR2 ANQGSEA. Trimming pared 4 bases from V and 7 bases from J, leaving 14 bases between. CDR3 size: 13 residues. CDR3 coding DNA: TGCAGCGTTGGACCATCTCGAGGGCAGCCCCAGCATTTT. Protein product: CSVGPSRGQPQHF.

In the case of this clonotype: A junction boundary mismatches the germline segment, possibly from a read error. V is TRBV12-3 or TRBV12-4 and J is TRBJ2-5, with 9 positions matching TRBD1. This CDR3 region has 15 residues. The CDR3 loop reads CASKRTGEYQEAQYF. For the CDR3, the DNA is TGTGCCAGCAAGAGGACAGGGGAATACCAAGAGGCCCAGTACTTC.

This clonotype was counted once. This chain uses TRBV29-1 with TRBJ2-5, with D perhaps being TRBD1 or TRBD2 (5 bases each). CDR1 is SQVTM, CDR2 ANQGSEA, per germline. The CDR3 has 12 residues. Trimming cost V 6 bases and J 9 bases, with 17 bases left between them. DNA for the CDR3: TGCAGCGTGGGGCTAGCCGGTGCGTCCCAGTACTTC. Amino acid sequence: CSVGLAGASQYF.

This clonotype was seen repeatedly, ten times or more. This chain connects TRBV5-1 to TRBJ2-7; 7 positions agree with TRBD2. CDR3 length: 13 amino acids. The V segment lost 2 bases and the J segment 9 bases; nucleotides outside the gene matches: 8. Per germline, CDR1 SGHRS and CDR2 YFSETQ. The CDR3 DNA is TGCGCCAGCAGCTTCTCGGGGGGTTCCCGGCAGTACTTC. Its protein product is CASSFSGGSRQYF.

This clonotype came up many times. The V gene is TRBV6-4, the J gene TRBJ2-3; D gene uncertain. The CDR3 consists of 13 residues. CDR1 and CDR2 from the germline V gene are MRHNA and SNTAGT. Trimming left V 4 bases short and J 3 bases short, with 8 bases between. In nucleotides, the CDR3 is TGTGCCAGCAGTGTAGCCAGGACAGATACGCAGTATTTT. Its translation: CASSVARTDTQYF.

The chain uses TRBV20-1 and TRBJ1-2, with 9 bases that match TRBD1. V was clipped by 3 bases and J by 6 bases; unmatched bases: 8. This CDR3 has 14 residues. Germline V lookup: CDR1 DFQATT, CDR2 SNEGSKA (reference sequence). CDR3 sequence reads: CSASTGGRVDGYTF. The DNA of the CDR3 is TGCAGTGCTAGTACAGGGGGCCGGGTCGATGGCTACACCTTC.

This clonotype has at least ten counts. The chain combines TRBV20-1 with TRBJ2-7, with 11 positions matching TRBD2. The V gene's germline CDR1 is DFQATT and CDR2 SNEGSKA (reference sequence). With 1 base clipped from V and 4 bases from J, the junction kept 9 bases outside the gene matches. The CDR3 consists of 16 residues. The CDR3, as DNA: TGCAGTGCTAGAGTCGCGGGTGCTAGCGGGAGGTACGAGCAGTACTTC. It specifies CSARVAGASGRYEQYF.

The V and J genes are TRBV6-1 and TRBJ1-6; D is unclear. Trimming stripped 6 bases from V and 10 bases from J, with 10 bases between. The CDR3 contains 12 residues. Germline CDR1 reads MNHNS; CDR2 reads SASEGT. The CDR3 here is CASSAVTSPLHF. CDR3 bases: TGTGCCAGCAGCGCAGTTACCTCACCCCTCCACTTT.

This clonotype appeared many times. The V gene is TRBV20-1, the J gene TRBJ1-1; D uncertain. The CDR3 is made up of 12 amino acids. Trimming took 6 bases from V and 5 from J, leaving 13 bases between them. CDR1 and CDR2 from the germline V gene are DFQATT and SNEGSKA (reference sequence). The CDR3: CSAKTGNTEAFF. In DNA, the CDR3 is TGCAGTGCCAAAACCGGGAATACTGAAGCTTTCTTT.

V usage is TRBV13 and J usage is TRBJ2-7; TRBD1 agrees at 9 bases. Trimming removed 6 bases from V and 4 bases from J; junction bases left unmatched: 4. Germline V gene sequence: CDR1 PRHDT, CDR2 FYEKMQ (reference sequence). The CDR3 extends over 13 amino acids. The CDR3 coding sequence is TGTGCCAGCAGGCTTGGGACAGGGTACGAGCAGTACTTC. This encodes CASRLGTGYEQYF.

To note about this clonotype: A junction end diverges from the germline sequence, so it may reflect a read error. The CDR3 region is CASSLLESQETQYF. CDR3 DNA sequence: TGCGCCAGCAGTTTATTGGAATCACAAGAGACCCAGTACTTC. This chain uses TRBV28 with TRBJ2-5; D call uncertain. Germline CDR1 MDHEN, CDR2 SYDVKM. CDR3 length: 14 residues.

This clonotype was detected only a few times. The rearrangement links TRBV12-3 or TRBV12-4 to TRBJ2-7; weak D call: TRBD2 (5 bases). The CDR3 contains 14 residues. Trimming took 4 bases from V and 2 from J, leaving 12 bases between them. This chain's CDR3 is CASSSSPGTYEQYF. CDR3 in DNA: TGTGCCAGCAGTTCTAGCCCAGGTACCTACGAGCAGTACTTC.

This clonotype was detected many times. This sequence joins TRBV7-2 and TRBJ2-5, with 9 bases aligning to TRBD2. CDR3 length: 15 amino acids. Germline CDR1 and CDR2: SGHTA and FQGNSA. V trimming: 1 base; J trimming: 5 bases; junction bases outside the gene matches: 5. The CDR3 bases are TGTGCCAGCAGCTTAGGAATAGCGGGAGATGAGACCCAGTACTTC. Protein: CASSLGIAGDETQYF.

V usage is TRBV6-5 and J usage is TRBJ2-5, with 15 bases lining up with TRBD2. The CDR3 has 17 amino acids. The germline V gene encodes CDR1 MNHEY and CDR2 SVGAGI. Trimming took 4 bases from V and 4 from J; bases not matched to a gene: 7. CDR3 loop: CASSSGTSGGTGETQYF. The CDR3 DNA reads as TGTGCCAGCAGTTCCGGGACTAGCGGGGGGACGGGAGAGACCCAGTACTTC.

This clonotype has at least ten counts. V and J are TRBV5-1 and TRBJ2-5; possibly TRBD2 for D (5 bases). This CDR3 comprises 12 residues. The V gene's germline CDR1 is SGHRS and CDR2 YFSETQ. Trimming removed 4 bases at V and 5 bases at J, with 9 bases between. The CDR3 loop reads CASSQRRETQYF. The CDR3 DNA follows: TGCGCCAGCAGCCAAAGGAGGGAGACCCAGTACTTC.

This clonotype has at least ten counts. The chain joins TRBV30 to TRBJ1-5, with D maybe TRBD1 (6 bases). This CDR3 has 14 residues. CDR1 and CDR2 (germline): GTSNPN, SVGIG (reference sequence). Between the trimmed V and J ends, which lost 1 base and 6 bases, there was a span of 13 bases. CDR3 loop: CAWSARGAGQPQHF. Written as DNA, the CDR3 is TGTGCCTGGAGTGCCAGGGGAGCGGGTCAGCCCCAGCATTTT.

The CDR3 DNA reads TGCGCCAGCAGCCCGACGACAGTCGTAGGCGAGCAGTACTTC. Its protein product is CASSPTTVVGEQYF. The chain recombines TRBV5-1 with TRBJ2-7; possibly TRBD1 for D (5 bases). CDR3 size: 14 residues. The germline CDR1 and CDR2 sequences are SGHRS and YFSETQ. The V and J ends lost 4 bases and 6 bases respectively, with 17 bases between them.

This clonotype was seen many times. V and J are TRBV29-1 and TRBJ1-2, with a tentative D call TRBD1 (5 bases). Trimming cost V 5 bases and J 2 bases, with 12 bases left between them. Germline V gene data show CDR1 as SQVTM and CDR2 as ANQGSEA. The CDR3 is made up of 13 amino acids. The CDR3: CSVRGGANYGYTF. The CDR3 DNA follows: TGCAGCGTTCGGGGAGGGGCAAACTATGGCTACACCTTC.

This clonotype was recorded many times. V and J are TRBV6-5 and TRBJ2-5; 9 bases align to TRBD1. Germline CDR1 and CDR2: MNHEY and SVGAGI. V trimming: 4 bases; J trimming: 4 bases; junction bases outside the gene matches: 7. This CDR3 has 15 amino acids. CDR3 nucleotide sequence: TGTGCCAGCAGTTCTAGACAGGGGGGGTTAGAGACCCAGTACTTC. It encodes CASSSRQGGLETQYF.

In its sample, this clonotype was seen many times. This chain connects TRBV18 to TRBJ1-2; D possibly corresponds to TRBD1 (5 bases). The CDR3 is 14 residues long. V was shortened by 3 bases and J by 4 bases, with 12 bases between the two germline ends. From germline, CDR1 is KGHSH and CDR2 LQKENI. CDR3 in amino acids: CASSPLRGGYGYTF. CDR3 coding DNA: TGTGCCAGCTCACCCTTGAGGGGCGGCTATGGCTACACCTTC.

The table lists this clonotype with many counts. The J gene is TRBJ2-4, the V gene TRBV6-1, with TRBD1 matching 10 bases. Germline CDR1 reads MNHNS; CDR2 reads SASEGT. The CDR3 is made up of 18 amino acids. Trimming removed 9 bases from V and 0 bases from J; junction bases left unmatched: 14. The CDR3 region has the DNA TGTGCCAGTGAAGGGACAGGGGCAAGTAATCTAGCCAAAAACATTCAGTACTTC. Translation: CASEGTGASNLAKNIQYF.

This clonotype was recorded a few times. J is TRBJ1-1 and V is TRBV6-1; D perhaps matches TRBD1 (5 bases). Deletions cut 8 bases from V and 10 bases from J, with 26 bases between. The CDR3 spans 15 residues. Per the germline V gene, CDR1 is MNHNS and CDR2 is SASEGT. This CDR3 is CASAPRPREVYGAFF. The CDR3 bases are TGTGCCAGCGCGCCTAGGCCCAGGGAGGTATATGGAGCTTTCTTT.

On this clonotype itself: Mismatch with germline at one junction end may stem from a read error. This sequence joins TRBV2 and TRBJ1-2; TRBD1 aligns across 7 bases. The length of the CDR3 is 13 residues. Per the germline V gene, CDR1 is SNHLY and CDR2 is FYNNEI. The CDR3 region has the DNA TGTGCCAGCATCCGCGGGACAGTCTATGGCTACATCTTC. This sequence encodes CASIRGTVYGYIF.

This clonotype has ten or more counts. The CDR3, as DNA: TGTGCCAGCAGTGTTGACGCAGGGGCTAATCAGCCCCAGCATTTT. It yields the protein CASSVDAGANQPQHF. This sequence joins TRBV6-1 and TRBJ1-5; D possibly corresponds to TRBD1 (6 bases). This CDR3 is 15 amino acids long. Trimming took off 4 bases at V and 4 bases at J, with 14 bases between the two ends. Germline V lookup: CDR1 MNHNS, CDR2 SASEGT.

V and J are TRBV19 and TRBJ2-2, with unresolved D. V shed 7 bases and J shed 4 bases, with 10 bases lying between them. This CDR3 comprises 13 residues. Germline V lookup: CDR1 LNHDA, CDR2 SQIVND (reference sequence). CDR3 in DNA: TGTGCCAGTAACAAGGACGTCACCGGGGAGCTGTTTTTT. Translation: CASNKDVTGELFF.